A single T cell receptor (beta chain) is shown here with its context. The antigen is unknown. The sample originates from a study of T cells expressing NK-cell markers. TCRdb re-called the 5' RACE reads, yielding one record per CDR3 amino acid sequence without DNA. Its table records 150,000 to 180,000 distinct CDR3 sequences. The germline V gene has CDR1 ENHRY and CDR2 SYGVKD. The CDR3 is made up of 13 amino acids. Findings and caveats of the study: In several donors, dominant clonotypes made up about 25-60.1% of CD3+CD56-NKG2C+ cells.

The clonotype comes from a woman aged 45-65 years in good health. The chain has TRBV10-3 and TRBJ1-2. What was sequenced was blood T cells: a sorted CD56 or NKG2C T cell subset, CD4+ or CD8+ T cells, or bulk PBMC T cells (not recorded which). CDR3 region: CAISEGVYYGYTF.